This T cell receptor (beta chain) was captured by sequencing in a study of T cell changes during pregnancy in multiple sclerosis. This table comes from immunoSEQ multiplex PCR, and its TCRdb copy is limited to in-frame clones, with some not included. The table includes nearly 80,000 clones, just over 90% detected once. The CDR3 spans 13 residues. V lost 2 bases and J lost 3, with 5 bases in between. CDR1 and CDR2 (germline): SGHAT, FQDESV (reference sequence). The sample was CD4+ T cells from peripheral blood mononuclear cells, taken before pregnancy. The clonotype originates from a female donor with multiple sclerosis, enrolled in a pregnancy study. The rearrangement uses TRBV11-1 and TRBJ2-1; no clear D gene. The CDR3 DNA follows: TGTGCCAGCAGCTTAAACAGCTACAATGAGCAGTTCTTC. Protein sequence: CASSLNSYNEQFF.